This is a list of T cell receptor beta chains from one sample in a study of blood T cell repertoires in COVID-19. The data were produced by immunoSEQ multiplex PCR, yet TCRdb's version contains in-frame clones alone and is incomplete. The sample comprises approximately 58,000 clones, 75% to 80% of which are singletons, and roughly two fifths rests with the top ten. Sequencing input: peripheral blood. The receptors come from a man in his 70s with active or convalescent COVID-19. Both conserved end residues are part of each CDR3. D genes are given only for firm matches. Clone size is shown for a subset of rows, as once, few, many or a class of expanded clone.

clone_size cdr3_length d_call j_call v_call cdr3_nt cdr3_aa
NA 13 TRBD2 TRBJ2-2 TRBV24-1 TGTGCCACCAGTGATGCGGGGGCCGGGGAGCTGTTTTTT CATSDAGAGELFF
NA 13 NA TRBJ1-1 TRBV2 TGTGCCAGCACTTATACTCCGAACACTGAAGCTTTCTTT CASTYTPNTEAFF
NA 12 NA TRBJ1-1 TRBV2 TGTGCCAGCAGGAACAGGGCCACTGAAGCTTTCTTT CASRNRATEAFF
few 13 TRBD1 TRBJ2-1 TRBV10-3 TGTGCCACCGGAGGACAGGTGGACAATGAGCAGTTCTTC CATGGQVDNEQFF
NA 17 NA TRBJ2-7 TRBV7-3 TGTGCCAGCAGCTTAATTGGGGCGCGGCTTATAGCCCACGAGCAGTACTTC CASSLIGARLIAHEQYF
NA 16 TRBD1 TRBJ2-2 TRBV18 TGTGCCAGCTCACCACCGACAGGGTTGGGCACCGGGGAGCTGTTTTTT CASSPPTGLGTGELFF
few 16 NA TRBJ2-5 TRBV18 TGTGCCAGCTCACCCCCGGGCAGGGAAAATCGAGAGACCCAGTACTTC CASSPPGRENRETQYF
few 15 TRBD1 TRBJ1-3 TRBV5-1 TGCGCCAGCAGCTTGTTGGGACAGGGAGGAAACACCATATATTTT CASSLLGQGGNTIYF
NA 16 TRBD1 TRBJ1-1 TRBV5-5 TGTGCCAGCAGCTTAAGAAGTGGGACAGGGAACACTGAAGCTTTCTTT CASSLRSGTGNTEAFF
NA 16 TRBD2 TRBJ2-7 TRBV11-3 TGTGCCAGCAGCTTAGCCGGGGGACTAGGGATATACGAGCAGTACTTC CASSLAGGLGIYEQYF
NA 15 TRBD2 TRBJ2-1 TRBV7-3 TGTGCCAGCAGCCTGGGACTAGCGGGAGCTCTTGAGCAGTTCTTC CASSLGLAGALEQFF
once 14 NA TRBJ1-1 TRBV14 TGTGCCAGCAGCCAAGTAAGGGAGGGGGCTGAAGCTTTCTTT CASSQVREGAEAFF
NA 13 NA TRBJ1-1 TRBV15 TGTGCCACCAGCCGAGTGCGGACAAGTGAAGCTTTCTTT CATSRVRTSEAFF
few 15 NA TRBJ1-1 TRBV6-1 TGTGCCAGCAGTGAATATCTATTCGGCGGCACTGAAGCTTTCTTT CASSEYLFGGTEAFF
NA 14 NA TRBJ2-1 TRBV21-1 TGTGCCACCACCCAGGAAACTGAGGGCAATGAGCAGTTCTTC CATTQETEGNEQFF
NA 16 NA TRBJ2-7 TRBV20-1 TGCAGTGCTAGTGACCTTCCGGCAGGGGATATCTACGAGCAGTACTTC CSASDLPAGDIYEQYF
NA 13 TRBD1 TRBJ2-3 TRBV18 TGTGCCAGCTCAATCGACAGGGCAGATACGCAGTATTTT CASSIDRADTQYF
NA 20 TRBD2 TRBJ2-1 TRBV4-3 TGCGCCAGCAGCCCCAAGCCCCGGACTAGCGGGCTTGGATCCTACAATGAGCAGTTCTTC CASSPKPRTSGLGSYNEQFF
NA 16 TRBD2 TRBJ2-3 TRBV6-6 TGTGCCAGCAACAAAGCGGGAGGGGGGTTGACAGATACGCAGTATTTT CASNKAGGGLTDTQYF
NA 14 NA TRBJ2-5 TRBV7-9 TGTGCCAGCTCTGTGGGAGGCGGACAAGAGACCCAGTACTTC CASSVGGGQETQYF
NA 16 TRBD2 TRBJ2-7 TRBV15 TGTGCCACCAGCAGTCACCCGGGGGGTTCTACCTACGAGCAGTACTTC CATSSHPGGSTYEQYF
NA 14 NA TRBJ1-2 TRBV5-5 TGTGCCAGCAGCGATCAACAGGGATACTATGGCTACACCTTC CASSDQQGYYGYTF
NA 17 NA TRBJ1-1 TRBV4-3 TGCGCCAGCAGCCAAGATAAAAGGGGACTTATGAACACTGAAGCTTTCTTT CASSQDKRGLMNTEAFF
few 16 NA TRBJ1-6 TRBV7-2 TGTGCCAGCAGCTTTACAGGGCGCCCCTATAATTCACCCCTCCACTTT CASSFTGRPYNSPLHF
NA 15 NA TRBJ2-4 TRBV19 TGTGCCAGTAGTGAATTAAGGGGCAGGAGAAACATTCAGTACTTC CASSELRGRRNIQYF
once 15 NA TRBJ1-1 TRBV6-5 TGTGCCAGCAGCACATTCATGAGGGTAGGCACTGAAGCTTTCTTT CASSTFMRVGTEAFF
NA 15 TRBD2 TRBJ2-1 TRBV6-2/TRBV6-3 TGTGCCAGCAGTCCAATTGGACTAGAACTCAATGAGCAGTTCTTC CASSPIGLELNEQFF
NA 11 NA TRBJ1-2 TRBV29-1 TGCAGCGCCGATGCGGGGGGGGGCTACACCTTC CSADAGGGYTF
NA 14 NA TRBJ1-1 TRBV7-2 TGTGCCAGCAGCTCTATAGGGGGTGACACTGAAGCTTTCTTT CASSSIGGDTEAFF
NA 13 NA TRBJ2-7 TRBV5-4 TGTGCCAGCAGCTTGCCCCTCGGGGACGAGCAGTACTTC CASSLPLGDEQYF
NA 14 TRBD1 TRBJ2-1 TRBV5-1 TGCGCCAGCAGCACTCAAACAGGGGGCAATGAGCAGTTCTTC CASSTQTGGNEQFF
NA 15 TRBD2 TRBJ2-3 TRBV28 TGTGCCAGCAGTCCGAGCGGGGGGTATACAGATACGCAGTATTTT CASSPSGGYTDTQYF
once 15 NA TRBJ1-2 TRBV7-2 TGTGCCAGCAGCTTAGCGTTGGCGACAGGAGAGGGCTACACCTTC CASSLALATGEGYTF
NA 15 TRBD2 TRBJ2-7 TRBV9 TGTGCCAGCAGCGTAGCGGGAGGGGGGAACTACGAGCAGTACTTC CASSVAGGGNYEQYF
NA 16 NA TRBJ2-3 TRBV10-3 TGTGCCATCAGTGATGTTACTAGCAGGAGCGCAGATACGCAGTATTTT CAISDVTSRSADTQYF
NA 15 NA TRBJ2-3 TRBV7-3 TGTGCCAGCAGCCAAGAGCGGGCTTCCGTATTGCAGCAGTATTTT CASSQERASVLQQYF
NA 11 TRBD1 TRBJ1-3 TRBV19 TGTGCCAGTAGGACAGGGAATACCATATATTTT CASRTGNTIYF
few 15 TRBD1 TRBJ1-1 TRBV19 TGTGCCAGTAGCCCCCAGGGGGACGGAGACACTGAAGCTTTCTTT CASSPQGDGDTEAFF
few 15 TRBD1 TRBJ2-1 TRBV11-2 TGTGCCAGCAGCTTAGCTTTGGGACAGGGGTCTAGGCAGTTCTTC CASSLALGQGSRQFF
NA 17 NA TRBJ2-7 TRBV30 TGTGCCTGGAGTGTAGGGTGGACATCCCGTGGATGGTACGAGCAGTACTTC CAWSVGWTSRGWYEQYF
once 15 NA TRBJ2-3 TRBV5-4 TGTGCCAGCAGCTTGGATCAGGGGACACGAGATACGCAGTATTTT CASSLDQGTRDTQYF
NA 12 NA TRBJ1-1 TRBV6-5 TGTGCCAGCATCTCGGGGGGGACTGAAGCTTTCTTT CASISGGTEAFF
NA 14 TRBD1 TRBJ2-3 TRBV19 TGTGCCAGTACCAGGACAGGGGGCACAGATACGCAGTATTTT CASTRTGGTDTQYF
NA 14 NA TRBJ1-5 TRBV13 TGTGCCAGCAGCCGTTCTGCAGGCTCCGGGCCCCAGCATTTT CASSRSAGSGPQHF
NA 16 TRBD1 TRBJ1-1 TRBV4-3 TGCGCCAGCAGCAAGGCCCCTAACAGGGGAAACACTGAAGCTTTCTTT CASSKAPNRGNTEAFF
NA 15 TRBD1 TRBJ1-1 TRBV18 TGTGCCAGCTCACCACGACGGGACAGGGACACTGAAGCTTTCTTT CASSPRRDRDTEAFF
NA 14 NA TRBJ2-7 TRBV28 TGTGCCAGCCGCCCGGTTTATGGTTCCTACGAGCAGTACTTC CASRPVYGSYEQYF
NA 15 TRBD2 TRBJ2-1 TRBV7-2 TGTGCCAGCAGCTTCGAGCGGGGCTCCTACAATGAGCAGTTCTTC CASSFERGSYNEQFF
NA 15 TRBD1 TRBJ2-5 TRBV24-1 TGTGCCACCAGTGACCCCTCGACAGGGGAAGAGACCCAGTACTTC CATSDPSTGEETQYF
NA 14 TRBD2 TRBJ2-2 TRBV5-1 TGCGCCAGCAGCGGGGGACTAGCGGTTGGGGAGCTGTTTTTT CASSGGLAVGELFF
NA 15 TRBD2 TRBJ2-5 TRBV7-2 TGTGCCAGCAGCTCCCCCCTAGCGGGGGGAGAGACCCAGTACTTC CASSSPLAGGETQYF
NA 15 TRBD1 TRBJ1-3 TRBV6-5 TGTGCCAGCAGACAACAGGGGGCAGCTGGAAACACCATATATTTT CASRQQGAAGNTIYF
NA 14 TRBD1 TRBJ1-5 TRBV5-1 TGCGCCAGCAGCCTCGGACAGGGGACACAGCCCCAGCATTTT CASSLGQGTQPQHF
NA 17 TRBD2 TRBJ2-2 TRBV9 TGTGCCAGCAGCGTAGGGTTAGCGGGAGGTAACACCGGGGAGCTGTTTTTT CASSVGLAGGNTGELFF
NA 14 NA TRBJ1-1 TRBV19 TGTGCCAGTAGTACCCAGGCGATTGACACTGAAGCTTTCTTT CASSTQAIDTEAFF
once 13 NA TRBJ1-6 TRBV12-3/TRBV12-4 TGTGCCAGCAGTTCTATCCATAATTCACCCCTCCACTTT CASSSIHNSPLHF
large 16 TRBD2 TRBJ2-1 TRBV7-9 TGTGCCAGCAGGCCAGCGGGAGAAAGCTCCTACAATGAGCAGTTCTTC CASRPAGESSYNEQFF
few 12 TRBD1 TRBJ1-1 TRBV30 TGTGCCCAGGACAGGGGGAACACTGAAGCTTTCTTT CAQDRGNTEAFF
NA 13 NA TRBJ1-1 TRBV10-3 TGTGCCATCAGTGAATCAGGGTTCCCTGAAGCTTTCTTT CAISESGFPEAFF
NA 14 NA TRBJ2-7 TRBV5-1 TGCGCCAGCAGCCAGACTGTTAGCTCCTACGAGCAGTACTTC CASSQTVSSYEQYF